These 2 T cell receptor beta chains came from one sample sequenced in a study of blood T cell repertoires in COVID-19. Here immunoSEQ multiplex PCR was the method, and the copy in TCRdb shows in-frame clones only, minus some. The table includes approximately 260,000 clones, over 75% detected once. Sequenced: peripheral blood. The source of these receptors is a human donor in a cohort sampled during active COVID-19.

The V call is TRBV4-1, the J call TRBJ1-4; TRBD1 is a possible D gene (6 bases). V dropped 0 bases and J dropped 11 bases, with 16 bases sitting between them. The germline V gene encodes CDR1 MGHRA and CDR2 YSYEKL. This CDR3 has 15 residues. CDR3 in amino acids: CASSQDRGTGEKLFF. CDR3 DNA: TGCGCCAGCAGCCAAGACAGGGGCACCGGGGAGAAACTGTTTTTT.

In this sample, this clone turned up once. The CDR3 region has the DNA TGTGCCAGCAGCCGGACAGGAACCTACGAGCAGTACTTC. It specifies CASSRTGTYEQYF. V gene TRBV7-8 combines with J gene TRBJ2-7, with 7 positions matching TRBD1. This CDR3 is built from 13 residues. Germline V lookup: CDR1 SGHVS, CDR2 FQNEAQ. V was pared by 5 bases and J by 2 bases, with 3 bases of the junction left unmatched.